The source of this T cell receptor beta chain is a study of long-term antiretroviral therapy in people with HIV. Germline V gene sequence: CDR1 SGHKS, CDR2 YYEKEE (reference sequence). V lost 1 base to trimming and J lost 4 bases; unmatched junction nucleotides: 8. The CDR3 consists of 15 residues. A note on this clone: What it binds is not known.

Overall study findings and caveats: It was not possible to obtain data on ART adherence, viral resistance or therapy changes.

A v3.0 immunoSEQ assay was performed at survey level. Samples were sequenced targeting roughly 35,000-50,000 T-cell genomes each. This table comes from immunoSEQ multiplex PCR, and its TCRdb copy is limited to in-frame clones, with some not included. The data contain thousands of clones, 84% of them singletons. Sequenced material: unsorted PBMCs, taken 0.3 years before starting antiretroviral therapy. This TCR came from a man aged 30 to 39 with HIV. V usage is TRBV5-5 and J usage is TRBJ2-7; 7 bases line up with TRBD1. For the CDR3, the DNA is TGTGCCAGCAGCTTGAACGTTGGGGACAGTTACGAGCAGTACTTC. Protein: CASSLNVGDSYEQYF.